A single sample gave rise to the 25 T cell receptor beta chains below, sequenced in a study of T cells in Graves' hyperthyroidism and ophthalmopathy. TCR beta CDR3 region amplification was performed from RNA transcripts. The TCR CDR3 was amplified in a first-round RT-PCR using the HTBI primer set. TCRdb passed the multiplex PCR reads through MiXCR, listing each CDR3 protein once. The sample holds 300,000 to 450,000 distinct CDR3 sequences, approximately 15% seen once. Specimen: blood. Every receptor here comes from a woman aged 30 to 39 with Graves' hyperthyroidism.

V is TRBV12-3 or TRBV12-4 and J is TRBJ2-1, with 7 nucleotides matching TRBD1. J lost 2 bases, V lost 8 bases, and 6 bases had no gene match. CDR3 length equals 14 residues. CDR3 residues: CASGYRGTYNEQFF. CDR3 nucleotide sequence: TGTGCCAGCGGATACAGGGGTACCTACAATGAGCAGTTCTTC.

This clonotype was counted at least ten times. V usage is TRBV12-3 or TRBV12-4 and J usage is TRBJ2-1, with D possibly being TRBD1 or TRBD2 (6 bases each). Trimming shortened V by 4 bases and J by 1 base, and 11 bases separated the two germline ends. CDR3 length equals 15 residues. The CDR3 nucleotides are TGTGCCAGCAGTTGGAGGGGGAGGTCCTACAATGAGCAGTTCTTC. Its translation: CASSWRGRSYNEQFF.

This clonotype has at least ten counts. The genes are TRBV5-6 and TRBJ2-7; 8 bases are shared with TRBD2. Unmatched junction bases numbered 5, after V lost 1 base and J lost 2 bases. Germline assignment: CDR1 SGHDT and CDR2 YYEEEE. The CDR3 runs to 15 residues. This CDR3 is CASSLLLAGPYEQYF. As DNA, the CDR3 is TGTGCCAGCAGCTTGTTGCTAGCGGGCCCCTACGAGCAGTACTTC.

In its sample, this clonotype was seen many times. The V call is TRBV11-2, the J call TRBJ2-1, with 7 bases identical to TRBD2. Germline assignment: CDR1 SGHAT and CDR2 FQNNGV. The CDR3 is 18 amino acids. Unmatched junction bases numbered 16, after V lost 1 base and J lost 7 bases. The CDR3, as DNA: TGTGCCAGCAGCTTAGCGGGGGGAACCGGGATCTCACGAAATGAGCAGTTCTTC. Translated, it gives CASSLAGGTGISRNEQFF.

This clonotype was seen many times. The rearrangement joins TRBV11-2 to TRBJ2-7; 8 bases are a match to TRBD2. Looked up from germline, CDR1 is SGHAT and CDR2 is FQNNGV. The CDR3 runs 15 residues. The V segment lost 4 bases and the J segment 4 bases; nucleotides outside the gene matches: 9. CDR3: CASSSKAGVSYEQYF. As DNA, the CDR3 is TGTGCCAGCAGCTCTAAAGCGGGAGTTTCGTACGAGCAGTACTTC.

This clonotype has more than one count but fewer than ten. V usage is TRBV3-1 and J usage is TRBJ2-1; 10 nucleotides align to TRBD2. Unmatched junction bases numbered 12, after V lost 4 bases and J lost 9 bases. The CDR3 totals 16 residues. Germline CDR1 LGHDT, CDR2 YNNKEL (reference sequence). The chain's CDR3 is CASSPTWLAGEVEQFF. The CDR3 DNA reads as TGTGCCAGCAGCCCTACCTGGCTAGCGGGAGAGGTTGAGCAGTTCTTC.

The chain uses TRBV20-1 and TRBJ1-5, with TRBD1 identical over 9 bases. The V and J ends lost 0 bases and 3 bases, in that order; junction bases with no gene match: 9. The CDR3 spans 17 residues. In germline, CDR1 is DFQATT, CDR2 SNEGSKA (reference sequence). CDR3 in amino acids: CSARDPTGGIHNQPQHF. CDR3 in DNA: TGCAGTGCTAGAGATCCAACAGGGGGCATACACAATCAGCCCCAGCATTTT.

This clonotype was detected only a few times. The chain uses TRBV25-1 and TRBJ1-2, with a possible D match to TRBD1 (6 bases). V was cut by 6 bases and J by 4 bases, with 15 bases left in between. The length of the CDR3 is 14 residues. The germline V gene encodes CDR1 MGHDK and CDR2 SYGVNS. CDR3: CASREQGLTYGYTF. CDR3 DNA sequence: TGTGCCAGCAGAGAACAGGGCCTTACCTATGGCTACACCTTC.

In this sample, this clonotype turned up many times. The chain recombines TRBV18 with TRBJ1-1; TRBD1 is a possible D gene (5 bases). Germline loops: CDR1 KGHSH, CDR2 LQKENI. The CDR3 totals 15 residues. Trimming removed 2 bases at V and 2 bases at J, with 12 bases between. CDR3 residues: CASSPAGTSNTEAFF. The CDR3 DNA reads TGTGCCAGCTCACCAGCCGGGACGAGCAACACTGAAGCTTTCTTT.

This clonotype was counted at least ten times. V gene TRBV20-1 combines with J gene TRBJ2-7, with a possible D match to TRBD2 (6 bases). Trimming left V 6 bases short and J 0 bases short, with 12 bases between. Germline CDR1 and CDR2: DFQATT and SNEGSKA (reference sequence). The CDR3 totals 13 residues. This CDR3 reads CSAPSVRSYEQYF. CDR3 nucleotides: TGCAGTGCGCCTAGCGTCCGCTCCTACGAGCAGTACTTC.

This clonotype has just a few counts. The chain joins TRBV20-1 to TRBJ2-5, with D unresolved. Germline assignment: CDR1 DFQATT and CDR2 SNEGSKA (reference sequence). The CDR3 length is 12 residues. V was cut by 6 bases and J by 0 bases, with 8 bases left in between. The CDR3 sequence: CSALRDQETQYF. CDR3 in DNA: TGCAGTGCCCTCCGGGACCAAGAGACCCAGTACTTC.

This clonotype was recorded many times. This rearrangement joins TRBV2 to TRBJ2-3; 7 bases map to TRBD2. The germline V gene has CDR1 SNHLY and CDR2 FYNNEI. J gave up 2 bases and V 6 bases, and 2 bases lay outside the gene matches. CDR3 size: 13 residues. The CDR3 loop reads CASRRDYTDTQYF. For the CDR3, the DNA is TGTGCCAGCAGGCGGGACTACACAGATACGCAGTATTTT. Full variable domain (missing parts from reference TRBV2 and TRBJ2-3): EPEVTQTPSHQVTQMGQEVILRCVPISNHLYFYWYRQILGQKVEFLVSFYNNEISEKSEIFDDQFSVERPDGSNFTLKIRSTKLEDSAMYFCASRRDYTDTQYFGPGTRLTVL.

This chain connects TRBV20-1 to TRBJ2-7, with D unclear. The CDR3 totals 14 residues. Germline V gene data show CDR1 as DFQATT and CDR2 as SNEGSKA (reference sequence). Trimming took off 2 bases at V and 3 bases at J, with 14 bases between the two ends. DNA for the CDR3: TGCAGTGCTAGATTCAACGGGCCTTACTACGAGCAGTACTTC. This codes for CSARFNGPYYEQYF.

This clonotype was seen more than once but under ten times. The V call is TRBV24-1, the J call TRBJ2-1, with 8 bases that match TRBD2. Trimming cost V 3 bases and J 3 bases; bases outside gene matches: 6. This CDR3 has 16 residues. CDR1 and CDR2 (germline): KGHDR, SFDVKD. The CDR3 sequence is CATSDPGLAVYNEQFF. The CDR3 nucleotides read TGTGCCACCAGTGATCCTGGACTAGCCGTCTACAATGAGCAGTTCTTC.

This clonotype was counted a few times. The rearrangement links TRBV2 to TRBJ2-2, with D perhaps matching TRBD2 (6 bases). The CDR3 covers 15 residues. V was pared by 7 bases and J by 3 bases, with 15 bases between. The germline gives CDR1 SNHLY, CDR2 FYNNEI. The CDR3 sequence: CASMTSAGHTGELFF. The CDR3 nucleotides read TGTGCCAGCATGACATCAGCGGGTCACACCGGGGAGCTGTTTTTT. Full variable domain (rest looked up from reference TRBV2 and TRBJ2-2): EPEVTQTPSHQVTQMGQEVILRCVPISNHLYFYWYRQILGQKVEFLVSFYNNEISEKSEIFDDQFSVERPDGSNFTLKIRSTKLEDSAMYFCASMTSAGHTGELFFGEGSRLTVL.

This clonotype was recorded a few times. One end of the junction varies from germline; a read error may be responsible. V gene TRBV24-1 combines with J gene TRBJ1-3; D is uncertain. CDR1 is KGHDR and CDR2 is SFDVKD in the germline V gene. The CDR3 is 15 residues long. CDR3 residues: CVTSDTRASGNTIYF. The DNA for the CDR3 is TGTGTCACCAGTGATACCCGGGCAAGCGGAAACACCATATATTTT.

Regarding this clonotype: This sequence may be a read error, since a much larger clone differs from it by one base. DNA for the CDR3: TGTGCCAGCAGTGGAATGACCCACCAAGAGACCCAGTACTTC. Translated: CASSGMTHQETQYF. V and J are TRBV6-1 and TRBJ2-5; unclear D gene. In germline, CDR1 is MNHNS, CDR2 SASEGT. V was clipped by 4 bases and J by 0 bases, with 9 bases between them. This CDR3 has 14 residues.

This clonotype has a count of ten or more. The chain links TRBV2 to TRBJ2-1; 10 bases agree with TRBD2. V dropped 6 bases and J dropped 1; count of bases not matched to a gene: 3. CDR1 SNHLY and CDR2 FYNNEI come from the germline V gene. This CDR3 has 15 amino acids. CDR3 sequence: CASSTSGISYNEQFF. The CDR3 DNA is TGTGCCAGCAGCACTAGCGGGATTTCCTACAATGAGCAGTTCTTC.

The chain joins TRBV20-1 to TRBJ2-5; D gene uncertain. The ends were cut back, 1 base at V and 9 bases at J, with 3 bases in the middle. The CDR3 is 9 residues long. Looked up from germline, CDR1 is DFQATT and CDR2 is SNEGSKA (reference sequence). DNA for the CDR3: TGCAGTGCTAGAGTACCCCAGTACTTC. Amino acid sequence: CSARVPQYF.

This clonotype was seen a handful of times. This chain uses TRBV29-1 with TRBJ2-7; the D call may be TRBD1 or TRBD2 (5 bases each). Germline V CDR1 and CDR2: SQVTM, ANQGSEA. This CDR3 comprises 14 residues. The V gene lost 4 bases and the J gene lost 0 bases, with 13 bases spanning the gap. CDR3 DNA: TGCAGCGTTGCCGGGGCCCGCGACTCCTACGAGCAGTACTTC. This translates into CSVAGARDSYEQYF.

V usage is TRBV6-5 and J usage is TRBJ2-1; TRBD2 aligns across 11 bases. V was pared by 2 bases and J by 8 bases, with 5 bases of the junction left unmatched. CDR3 size: 15 residues. CDR1 is MNHEY and CDR2 is SVGAGI in the germline V gene. Here the CDR3 reads CASSYQLAGADEQFF. The DNA for the CDR3 is TGTGCCAGCAGTTACCAACTAGCGGGAGCAGATGAGCAGTTCTTC.

This clonotype was counted only a few times. The rearrangement joins TRBV7-8 to TRBJ2-1; 8 nucleotides align to TRBD2. Trimming cost V 6 bases and J 5 bases; bases outside gene matches: 6. Per the germline V gene, CDR1 is SGHVS and CDR2 is FQNEAQ. The CDR3 is made up of 14 amino acids. CDR3 loop: CASSSIAGNNEQFF. In DNA form, the CDR3 reads TGTGCCAGCAGTTCTATAGCGGGAAACAATGAGCAGTTCTTC.

This clonotype was seen ten or more times. The chain has TRBV18 and TRBJ2-1, with TRBD1 as a possible D gene (6 bases). Germline CDR1 and CDR2: KGHSH and LQKENI. CDR3 size: 15 residues. Trimming took 3 bases from V and 1 from J, leaving 10 bases between them. The CDR3 region is CASSPRQGSYNEQFF. CDR3 DNA sequence: TGTGCCAGCTCACCTCGGCAGGGGTCCTACAATGAGCAGTTCTTC. The variable domain in full, completed from reference TRBV18 and TRBJ2-1, reads NAGVMQNPRHLVRRRGQEARLRCSPMKGHSHVYWYRQLPEEGLKFMVYLQKENIIDESGMPKERFSAEFPKEGPSILRIQQVVRGDSAAYFCASSPRQGSYNEQFFGPGTRLTVL.

The chain has TRBV6-1 and TRBJ1-4; D not resolved. The CDR3 covers 16 residues. Between the trimmed V and J ends, which lost 7 bases and 5 bases, there was a span of 20 bases. Germline V gene data show CDR1 as MNHNS and CDR2 as SASEGT. For the CDR3, the DNA is TGTGCCAGCAAGTCTGGTCGGGCAGCCGGGAATGAAAAACTGTTTTTT. Encoded protein: CASKSGRAAGNEKLFF.

This clonotype has a handful of counts. CDR3 residues: CATAKDRGLQPQHF. CDR3 DNA sequence: TGTGCCACCGCTAAGGACAGGGGGCTTCAGCCCCAGCATTTT. The chain joins TRBV15 to TRBJ1-5; TRBD1 matches at 11 bases. V was clipped by 8 bases and J by 6 bases; unmatched bases: 6. The CDR3 runs 14 residues. Germline V gene data show CDR1 as LNHNV and CDR2 as YYDKDF (reference sequence).